A single sample gave rise to the 8 T cell receptor beta chains below, sequenced in a study of T cells in Graves' hyperthyroidism and ophthalmopathy. Regions amplified from RNA transcripts were the TCR beta CDR3 regions. First-round RT-PCR targeting the TCR CDR3 was performed with the HTBI primer set. TCRdb ran MiXCR on the multiplex PCR reads and lists one entry per CDR3 protein. Of roughly 300,000 distinct CDR3 sequences in the sample, over 15% were seen once. Sequenced: blood. The receptors come from a woman aged 50 to 60 with Graves' hyperthyroidism.

A few counts support this clonotype. The chain recombines TRBV29-1 with TRBJ2-2; D remains unclear. CDR1 is SQVTM and CDR2 is ANQGSEA in the germline V gene. The CDR3 is 11 residues long. The V gene lost 4 bases and the J gene lost 4 bases, with 4 bases spanning the gap. Here the CDR3 DNA reads TGCAGCGTTGGGGTCACCGGGGAGCTGTTTTTT. Its protein is CSVGVTGELFF.

About this clonotype itself: A clone one base away is much larger, so this may be a read error. The V gene is TRBV7-2, the J gene TRBJ1-1; D is uncertain. The CDR3 has 15 amino acids. Per germline, CDR1 SGHTA and CDR2 FQGNSA. The CDR3: CARSPQARTNTEAFF. The CDR3 DNA reads TGTGCCCGCAGCCCTCAAGCCCGCACCAACACTGAAGCTTTCTTT.

The chain links TRBV15 to TRBJ2-1; D call uncertain. This CDR3 contains 13 residues. The germline gives CDR1 LNHNV, CDR2 YYDKDF (reference sequence). Deletions cut 5 bases from V and 5 bases from J, with 10 bases between. The CDR3 reads CATSSILNNEQFF. The DNA for the CDR3 is TGTGCCACCAGCTCAATTCTGAACAATGAGCAGTTCTTC.

The chain has TRBV20-1 and TRBJ2-1, with D tentatively TRBD2 (6 bases). Germline assignment: CDR1 DFQATT and CDR2 SNEGSKA (reference sequence). This CDR3 region has 12 residues. The germline V and J ends were trimmed by 2 bases and 10 bases, with 12 bases remaining between them. The CDR3 loop is CSARTLAIEQFF. CDR3 nucleotide sequence: TGCAGTGCTAGAACCCTAGCGATCGAGCAGTTCTTC.

This clonotype was counted between two and nine times. The chain has TRBV30 and TRBJ2-3, with 7 positions matching TRBD2. The CDR3 covers 13 residues. V gave up 4 bases and J gave up 1 base; unmatched junction bases: 2. CDR1 and CDR2 from the germline V gene are GTSNPN and SVGIG (reference sequence). CDR3 DNA sequence: TGTGCCTGGACTAGCGGACGCACAGATACGCAGTATTTT. Encoded protein: CAWTSGRTDTQYF.

V usage is TRBV7-9 and J usage is TRBJ2-3; D may match TRBD1 or TRBD2 (6 bases each). This CDR3 is built from 15 residues. The ends were cut back, 2 bases at V and 5 bases at J, with 14 bases in the middle. Germline V lookup: CDR1 SEHNR, CDR2 FQNEAQ (reference sequence). The CDR3 sequence is CASSLRGRPGDTQYF. Here the CDR3 DNA reads TGTGCCAGCAGCTTAAGGGGGAGGCCGGGAGATACGCAGTATTTT.

This clonotype was seen ten or more times. V gene TRBV2 combines with J gene TRBJ2-3; D is unresolved. Germline values: CDR1 SNHLY, CDR2 FYNNEI. The CDR3 covers 11 residues. Between the trimmed V and J ends, which lost 7 bases and 8 bases, there was a span of 10 bases. CDR3 protein: CASTTLGTQYF. The CDR3 coding sequence is TGTGCCAGCACTACCCTGGGTACGCAGTATTTT.

In this sample, this clonotype turned up many times. This chain connects TRBV7-6 to TRBJ2-1; D is perhaps TRBD1 or TRBD2 (5 bases each). CDR1 and CDR2 (germline): SGHVS, FNYEAQ. Trimming took 1 base from V and 8 from J, leaving 18 bases between them. The CDR3 has 16 residues. This chain's CDR3 is CASSLGSRGQYHEQFF. DNA of the CDR3: TGTGCCAGCAGCTTAGGTTCGAGGGGCCAATACCATGAGCAGTTCTTC.